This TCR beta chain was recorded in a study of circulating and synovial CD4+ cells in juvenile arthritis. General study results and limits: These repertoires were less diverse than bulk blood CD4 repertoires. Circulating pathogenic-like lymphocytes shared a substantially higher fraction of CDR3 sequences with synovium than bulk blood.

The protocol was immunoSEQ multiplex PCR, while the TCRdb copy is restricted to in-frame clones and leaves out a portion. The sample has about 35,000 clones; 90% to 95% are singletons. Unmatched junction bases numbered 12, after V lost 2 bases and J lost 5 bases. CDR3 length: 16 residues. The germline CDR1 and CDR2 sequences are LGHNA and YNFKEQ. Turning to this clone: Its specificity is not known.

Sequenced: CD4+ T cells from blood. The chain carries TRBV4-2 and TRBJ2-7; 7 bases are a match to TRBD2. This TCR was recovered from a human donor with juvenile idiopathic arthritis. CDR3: CASSQRVVGGRDEQYF. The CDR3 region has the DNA TGTGCCAGCAGCCAAAGGGTGGTTGGGGGGAGGGACGAGCAGTACTTC.